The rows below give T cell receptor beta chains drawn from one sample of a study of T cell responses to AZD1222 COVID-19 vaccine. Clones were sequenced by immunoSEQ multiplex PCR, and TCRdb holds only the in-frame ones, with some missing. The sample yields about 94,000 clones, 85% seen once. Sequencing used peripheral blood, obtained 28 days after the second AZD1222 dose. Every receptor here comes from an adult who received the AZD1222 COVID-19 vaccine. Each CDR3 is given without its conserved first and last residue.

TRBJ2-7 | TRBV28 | ASSLPGASGRSYEQY
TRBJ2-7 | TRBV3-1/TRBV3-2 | ASSPKLLVGEQY
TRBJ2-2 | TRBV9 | ASSVRAGVTGELF
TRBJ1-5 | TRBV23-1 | ASIEQNNQPQH
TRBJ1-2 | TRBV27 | ASSLSETGGSYGYT
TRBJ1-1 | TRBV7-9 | ASSLGGSTEAF
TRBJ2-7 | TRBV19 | ASSTLLVTEQY
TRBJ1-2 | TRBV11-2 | ASSTTGESA
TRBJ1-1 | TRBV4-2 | ASSQAGQGNTEAF
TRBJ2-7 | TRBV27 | ASALRGGEQY
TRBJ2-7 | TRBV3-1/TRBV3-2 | ASSSSVGNEQY
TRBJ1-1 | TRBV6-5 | ASRMTVLNTEAF
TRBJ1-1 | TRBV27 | ASSYLSFPTNTEAF
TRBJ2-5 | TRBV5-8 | ASSPRDRRQETQY
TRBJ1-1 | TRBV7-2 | ASSLVSLTEAF
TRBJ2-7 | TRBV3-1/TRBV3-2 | ATNRGPGSYEQY
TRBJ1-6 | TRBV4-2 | ASSLNRDEYNSPLH
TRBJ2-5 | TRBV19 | ASSMYPRTSKKTQY
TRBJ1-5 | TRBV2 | ASSGSTSNQPQH
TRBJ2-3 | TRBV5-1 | ASSLAGLAGVDTQY
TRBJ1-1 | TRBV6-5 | ASSFIYTEAF
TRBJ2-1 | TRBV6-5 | ASSQGLAGLNEQF
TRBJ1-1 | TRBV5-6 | ASSLWELTEAF
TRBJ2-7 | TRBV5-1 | ASSAGTFYEQY
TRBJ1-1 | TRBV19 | ASSQGYTEAF
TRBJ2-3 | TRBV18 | ASSQPGTGGRRGTDTQY
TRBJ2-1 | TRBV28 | ASSFRTSGRPGQF
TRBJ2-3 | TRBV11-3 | ASSLGPGLAGFTSTDTQY
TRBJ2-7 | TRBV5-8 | ASSQGSEWYEQY
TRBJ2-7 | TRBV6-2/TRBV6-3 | ASSYLYGGYEQY
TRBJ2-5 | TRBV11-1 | ASSFPAGDQETQY
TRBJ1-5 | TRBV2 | ASRTGVQPQH
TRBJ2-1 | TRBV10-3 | AIMMTDSYNEQF
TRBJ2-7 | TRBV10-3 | AISESTWGYEQY
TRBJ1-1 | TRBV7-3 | ASSLLPRGEAF
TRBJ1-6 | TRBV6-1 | ASKKGQGTSSPLH
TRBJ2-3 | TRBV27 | ASRVEIFRPDTQY
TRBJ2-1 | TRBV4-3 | ASSQEIWVAGGSSYNEQF
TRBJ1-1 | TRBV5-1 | ASQGQVNTEAF
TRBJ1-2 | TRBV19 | ASSIASGDYGYT
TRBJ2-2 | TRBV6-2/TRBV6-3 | ASSTNTGELF
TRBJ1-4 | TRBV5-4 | ASSADRFGEKLF
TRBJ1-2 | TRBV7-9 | ASSPTNYGYT
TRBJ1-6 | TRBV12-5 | ASGLTGFNSPLH
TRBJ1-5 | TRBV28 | ASSLEGQPQH
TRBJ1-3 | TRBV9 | ASSPDPNTIY
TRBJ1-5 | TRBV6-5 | ASGQGMSSNQPQH
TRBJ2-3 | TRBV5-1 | ASSRDYTDTQY
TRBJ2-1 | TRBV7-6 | ASSKGLAGVDEQF
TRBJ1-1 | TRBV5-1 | ASTLQFNTEAF
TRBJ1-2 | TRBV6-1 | ASSEVLGQGHGYT
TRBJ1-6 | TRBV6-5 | ASRFSNSPLH
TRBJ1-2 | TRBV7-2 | ASSLGQGIGYT
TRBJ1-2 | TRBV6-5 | ASGRQGGRA
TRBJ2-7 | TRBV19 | ASSMSGIGSYEQY
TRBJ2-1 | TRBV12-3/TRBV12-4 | ASRLPGREQF
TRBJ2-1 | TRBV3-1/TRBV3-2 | ASSPRKGGYNEQF